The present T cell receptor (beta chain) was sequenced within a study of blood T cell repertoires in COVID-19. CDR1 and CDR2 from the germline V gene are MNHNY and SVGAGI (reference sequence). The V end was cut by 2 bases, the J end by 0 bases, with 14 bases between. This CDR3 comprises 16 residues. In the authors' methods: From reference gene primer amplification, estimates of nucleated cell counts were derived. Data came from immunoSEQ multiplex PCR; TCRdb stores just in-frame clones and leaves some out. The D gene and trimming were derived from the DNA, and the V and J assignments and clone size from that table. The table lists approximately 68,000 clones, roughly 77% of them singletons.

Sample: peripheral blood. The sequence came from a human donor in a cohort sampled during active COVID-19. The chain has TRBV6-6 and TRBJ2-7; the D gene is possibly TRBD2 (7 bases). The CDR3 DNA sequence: TGTGCCAGCAGTTACGGTCGGGGGGCCGTCTCCTACGAGCAGTACTTC. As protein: CASSYGRGAVSYEQYF.